One and the same sample provided the 12 T cell receptor beta chains below, sequenced in a study of CD8+CD57+ T cells in acquired aplastic anemia. Using genomic DNA as the template, TCR beta VDJ and CDR3 profiling was carried out. A single record per CDR3 protein comes from TCRdb applying MiXCR to the reads. Among some 130,000 distinct CDR3 sequences, approximately 41% were seen once, and the ten largest hold around 8.4%. The sample was sorted CD4+, CD8+, or CD8+CD57+ T cells (not recorded which) from PBMCs. These receptors came from a human donor in good health, serving as a control.

The J gene is TRBJ1-1, the V gene TRBV29-1; no clear D gene. V gave up 7 bases and J gave up 4 bases, with 16 bases separating them. Germline V gene sequence: CDR1 SQVTM, CDR2 ANQGSEA. The CDR3 runs 13 residues. CDR3 DNA: TGCAGCGCTGCCACGACGGAGCGCACTGAAGCTTTCTTT. Translating it yields CSAATTERTEAFF.

This clonotype was picked up many times. The V and J genes are TRBV9 and TRBJ2-3; 11 bases are shared with TRBD2. Looked up from germline, CDR1 is SGDLS and CDR2 is YYNGEE. V lost 3 bases, J lost 6 bases, and 6 bases stayed unmatched. The CDR3 loop spans 15 amino acids. CDR3 nucleotide sequence: TGTGCCAGCAGCGCGATGACTAGCGGGATCGATACGCAGTATTTT. Amino acids: CASSAMTSGIDTQYF.

This sequence joins TRBV20-1 and TRBJ2-1; 11 nucleotides match TRBD2. Per the germline V gene, CDR1 is DFQATT and CDR2 is SNEGSKA (reference sequence). This CDR3 region has 15 residues. V shed 6 bases, J shed 9 bases, and the junction held 13 bases outside the gene matches. CDR3 nucleotides: TGCAGTGCGCCCCGACTAGCGGGATTTTTCAGTGAGCAGTTCTTC. As protein: CSAPRLAGFFSEQFF.

This clonotype was seen at least ten times. This chain links TRBV12-3 or TRBV12-4 with TRBJ2-7; D is perhaps TRBD2 (6 bases). Trimming removed 1 base at V and 4 bases at J, with 14 bases between. The CDR3 is 15 amino acids. CDR3 amino acids: CASSLGGGGGYEQYF. CDR3 sequence (DNA): TGTGCCAGCAGTTTAGGGGGCGGAGGAGGGTACGAGCAGTACTTC.

V usage is TRBV29-1 and J usage is TRBJ1-4; weak D call: TRBD1 (6 bases). The CDR3 consists of 14 residues. Germline V gene sequence: CDR1 SQVTM, CDR2 ANQGSEA. V was cut by 6 bases and J by 4 bases, with 15 bases left in between. CDR3 loop: CSVNQGTSNEKLFF. The CDR3 region has the DNA TGCAGCGTGAACCAGGGGACGAGTAATGAAAAACTGTTTTTT.

The rearrangement joins TRBV24-1 to TRBJ2-7; a possible D gene is TRBD2 (6 bases). In germline, CDR1 is KGHDR, CDR2 SFDVKD. The CDR3 covers 12 residues. The ends were cut back, 9 bases at V and 3 bases at J, with 11 bases in the middle. CDR3 coding DNA: TGTGCCACCGAGGGACTTAACTACGAGCAGTACTTC. Amino acids: CATEGLNYEQYF.

This clonotype was found many times. The chain combines TRBV12-3 or TRBV12-4 with TRBJ1-1; no firm D call. This CDR3 is 13 amino acids long. Trimming took off 5 bases at V and 7 bases at J, with 14 bases between the two ends. The CDR3 region is CASSRKRAVEAFF. In DNA form, the CDR3 reads TGTGCCAGCAGTCGGAAGCGGGCCGTTGAAGCTTTCTTT.

A few counts support this clonotype. This chain links TRBV5-1 with TRBJ2-1; the match to TRBD2 covers 7 bases. Germline loops: CDR1 SGHRS, CDR2 YFSETQ. The trim removed 6 bases at V and 5 bases at J, leaving 5 bases unmatched. The CDR3 runs 13 residues. CDR3 amino acids: CASKRLADNEQFF. The CDR3 nucleotides read TGCGCCAGCAAGCGCCTAGCGGACAATGAGCAGTTCTTC.

This chain uses TRBV30 with TRBJ2-1; possible D gene TRBD2, 5 bases. Germline V gene sequence: CDR1 GTSNPN, CDR2 SVGIG (reference sequence). This CDR3 comprises 15 residues. Trimming left V 0 bases short and J 4 bases short, with 13 bases between. The CDR3 nucleotides read TGTGCCTGGAGTGTAAGTGGGAGAAAGTACAATGAGCAGTTCTTC. This codes for CAWSVSGRKYNEQFF.

This clonotype has only a few counts. V gene TRBV10-3 combines with J gene TRBJ2-7; 9 bases line up with TRBD1. V was clipped by 11 bases and J by 6 bases; unmatched bases: 11. This CDR3 has 13 amino acids. CDR1 is ENHRY, CDR2 SYGVKD, per germline. In DNA form, the CDR3 reads TGTGCCGTAGGGGGGACAGGGATGAGCGAGCAGTACTTC. Translating it yields CAVGGTGMSEQYF.

Ten or more counts support this clonotype. J is TRBJ1-1 and V is TRBV9, with D hard to call. The CDR3 spans 13 residues. Deletions cut 0 bases from V and 2 bases from J, with 5 bases between. CDR1 SGDLS and CDR2 YYNGEE come from the germline V gene. The CDR3 DNA follows: TGTGCCAGCAGCGTAGGGTCAAACACTGAAGCTTTCTTT. Translation: CASSVGSNTEAFF.

This clonotype has at least ten counts. V is TRBV6-1 and J is TRBJ2-7; D uncertain. Trimming left V 1 base short and J 4 bases short, with 11 bases between. From germline, CDR1 is MNHNS and CDR2 SASEGT. CDR3 size: 14 residues. In nucleotides, the CDR3 is TGTGCCAGCAGTGAAGGTATGGGCAGATACGAGCAGTACTTC. Encoded protein: CASSEGMGRYEQYF.